These 22 T cell receptor beta chains originate from one sample sequenced in a study of blood T cell repertoires in COVID-19. Here immunoSEQ multiplex PCR was the method, and the copy in TCRdb shows in-frame clones only, minus some. The sample shows hundreds of thousands of clones, roughly 87% of them seen only once. The source material was peripheral blood. The source is a man aged 18-30 years with active or convalescent COVID-19.

The gene calls are TRBV6-2 or TRBV6-3 and TRBJ1-2; perhaps TRBD1 as D (5 bases). The CDR3 sequence is 15 residues long. Germline lookup yields CDR1 MNHEY and CDR2 SVGEGT. The V end was cut by 0 bases, the J end by 4 bases, with 12 bases between. The CDR3 nucleotides read TGTGCCAGCAGTTACTCTGCCCAGGGAAGCTATGGCTACACCTTC. It is translated as CASSYSAQGSYGYTF.

The chain carries TRBV28 and TRBJ2-6; 8 bases agree with TRBD1. The CDR3 is 18 amino acids. J lost 2 bases, V lost 4 bases, and 10 bases had no gene match. CDR1 is MDHEN and CDR2 is SYDVKM in the germline V gene. The CDR3 DNA reads TGTGCCAGCAGTTGGCGGACAGGGAAGCACCCTGGGGCCAACGTCCTGACTTTC. This gives the protein CASSWRTGKHPGANVLTF.

V gene TRBV6-5 combines with J gene TRBJ2-7, with a tentative D call TRBD1 (6 bases). CDR1 is MNHEY and CDR2 is SVGAGI in the germline V gene. Trimming stripped 2 bases from V and 7 bases from J, with 15 bases between. The CDR3 spans 14 residues. This CDR3 reads CASSYDYRVVEQYF. In DNA, the CDR3 is TGTGCCAGCAGTTACGATTACAGGGTAGTAGAGCAGTACTTC.

The genes are TRBV25-1 and TRBJ2-1; weak D call: TRBD2 (5 bases). The V end was cut by 5 bases, the J end by 2 bases, with 10 bases between. The germline V gene encodes CDR1 MGHDK and CDR2 SYGVNS. CDR3 size: 14 residues. The DNA of the CDR3 is TGTGCCAGCAGTTCTAGCTCCCCCTACAATGAGCAGTTCTTC. Encoded protein: CASSSSSPYNEQFF.

The chain links TRBV4-1 to TRBJ2-3; the match to TRBD1 covers 9 bases. The CDR3 consists of 16 residues. From germline, CDR1 is MGHRA and CDR2 YSYEKL. With V trimmed by 4 bases and J by 0 bases, 5 bases remained unmatched. CDR3 in amino acids: CASSPNRGLSTDTQYF. CDR3 coding DNA: TGCGCCAGCAGCCCTAACAGGGGGCTGAGCACAGATACGCAGTATTTT.

The rearrangement links TRBV5-8 to TRBJ1-3; 12 nucleotides align to TRBD1. Germline values: CDR1 SGHTS, CDR2 YDEGEE. J lost 4 bases, V lost 3 bases, and 8 bases had no gene match. CDR3 length: 17 residues. For the CDR3, the DNA is TGTGCCAGCAGCTCCTACCGGGACAGGGGGCTCGGAAACACCATATATTTT. This translates into CASSSYRDRGLGNTIYF. Full variable domain (missing parts from reference TRBV5-8 and TRBJ1-3): EAGVTQSPTHLIKTRGQQATLRCSPISGHTSVYWYQQALGLGLQFLLWYDEGEERNRGNFPPRFSGRQFPNYSSELNVNALELEDSALYLCASSSYRDRGLGNTIYFGEGSWLTVV.

The chain joins TRBV25-1 to TRBJ2-1; no reliable D call. Trimming left V 4 bases short and J 9 bases short, with 7 bases between. The CDR3 sequence is 11 residues long. Germline V gene data show CDR1 as MGHDK and CDR2 as SYGVNS. CDR3 loop: CASSVRSEQFF. The CDR3 nucleotides are TGTGCCAGCAGTGTAAGGAGTGAGCAGTTCTTC.

The chain carries TRBV4-3 and TRBJ2-3, with 8 positions matching TRBD1. In germline, CDR1 is LGHNA, CDR2 YSLEER. This CDR3 has 17 amino acids. Unmatched junction bases numbered 11, after V lost 5 bases and J lost 1 base. The CDR3 DNA is TGCGCCAGCAGCAAAGCGTCACCGGGACAGGGCACAGATACGCAGTATTTT. Its protein is CASSKASPGQGTDTQYF.

The chain carries TRBV5-1 and TRBJ2-7, with D tentatively TRBD1 (5 bases). Germline V lookup: CDR1 SGHRS, CDR2 YFSETQ. V lost 1 base, J lost 3 bases, and 11 bases lay in between. This CDR3 contains 14 residues. Here the CDR3 DNA reads TGCGCCAGCAGCTTGAAGGGGCGTAGCTACGAGCAGTACTTC. Its translation: CASSLKGRSYEQYF.

The V and J genes are TRBV5-1 and TRBJ1-2; the D gene is possibly TRBD1 (6 bases). The CDR3 extends over 14 amino acids. V gave up 3 bases and J gave up 8 bases, with 17 bases separating them. Germline CDR1 is SGHRS and CDR2 is YFSETQ. The CDR3 DNA reads as TGCGCCAGCAGCTGGAATTTACAGGGATCCGGCTACACCTTC. Protein product: CASSWNLQGSGYTF.

The chain joins TRBV28 to TRBJ1-5; D ambiguous. The V end was cut by 6 bases, the J end by 0 bases, with 9 bases between. There are 14 residues in the CDR3. CDR1 and CDR2 (germline): MDHEN, SYDVKM. The CDR3: CASSLLYSNQPQHF. The CDR3 DNA reads TGTGCCAGCAGCCTACTCTATAGCAATCAGCCCCAGCATTTT.

DNA of the CDR3: TGTGCCAGCTCACCGGGGATCGGGGAAAGTCGGATCCAGACCCAGTACTTC. Translation: CASSPGIGESRIQTQYF. V gene TRBV18 combines with J gene TRBJ2-5; TRBD2 might be the D (5 bases). V lost 3 bases and J lost 6, with 23 bases in between. Germline values: CDR1 KGHSH, CDR2 LQKENI. CDR3 length: 17 residues.

The genes are TRBV6-5 and TRBJ2-1, with a tentative D call TRBD2 (5 bases). The germline V gene has CDR1 MNHEY and CDR2 SVGAGI. This CDR3 comprises 13 residues. With 4 bases removed from V and 12 bases from J, the gap between germline ends came to 16 bases. CDR3 nucleotides: TGTGCCAGCAGTTCCCAAGGGTTAGGAGGGCAGTTCTTC. Its translation: CASSSQGLGGQFF.

The chain links TRBV6-5 to TRBJ1-2; 8 bases align to TRBD1. Unmatched junction bases numbered 3, after V lost 5 bases and J lost 7 bases. Germline CDR1 MNHEY, CDR2 SVGAGI. CDR3 length: 12 amino acids. The CDR3 here is CASSTGGFGYTF. The CDR3 DNA reads TGTGCCAGCAGTACAGGGGGGTTTGGCTACACCTTC.

This clone appeared once. J is TRBJ2-1 and V is TRBV5-1; the match to TRBD2 covers 11 bases. V lost 7 bases and J lost 9; bases outside the gene matches: 27. Germline assignment: CDR1 SGHRS and CDR2 YFSETQ. The length of the CDR3 is 20 residues. The CDR3 sequence: CASDTRVFCCDSGRAGEQFF. CDR3 sequence (DNA): TGCGCCAGCGACACTCGGGTTTTTTGTTGTGATAGCGGGAGGGCGGGTGAGCAGTTCTTC.

A single count supports this clone. The chain combines TRBV5-8 with TRBJ1-2, with 8 positions matching TRBD1. Unmatched junction bases numbered 8, after V lost 3 bases and J lost 4 bases. Germline V gene lookup returns CDR1 SGHTS and CDR2 YDEGEE. The CDR3 contains 15 residues. The CDR3 region is CASSSEQGVVYGYTF. CDR3 sequence (DNA): TGTGCCAGCAGCTCGGAACAGGGGGTGGTCTATGGCTACACCTTC.

Of note for this clone: The sample contains more than one DNA sequence encoding this CDR3. V gene TRBV18 combines with J gene TRBJ2-7, with 10 positions matching TRBD1. The CDR3 is made up of 14 amino acids. Trimming took 6 bases from V and 6 from J; bases not matched to a gene: 8. Germline V gene sequence: CDR1 KGHSH, CDR2 LQKENI. In DNA, the CDR3 is TGTGCCAGCTCCCCAAGACAGGGGGCCGGCGAGCAGTACTTC. Protein sequence: CASSPRQGAGEQYF. The whole variable domain, filled in from reference TRBV18 and TRBJ2-7, reads NAGVMQNPRHLVRRRGQEARLRCSPMKGHSHVYWYRQLPEEGLKFMVYLQKENIIDESGMPKERFSAEFPKEGPSILRIQQVVRGDSAAYFCASSPRQGAGEQYFGPGTRLTVT.

A few counts support this clone. CDR3 coding DNA: TGTGCCAGCGGGGGGAGCTCCTACGAGCAGTACTTC. Protein sequence: CASGGSSYEQYF. The V and J genes are TRBV2 and TRBJ2-7, with D possibly being TRBD2 (6 bases). V was pared by 8 bases and J by 0 bases, with 8 bases between. Germline CDR1 reads SNHLY; CDR2 reads FYNNEI. The length of the CDR3 is 12 residues.

The chain combines TRBV6-2 or TRBV6-3 with TRBJ1-5; possibly TRBD1 for D (6 bases). The ends were cut back, 6 bases at V and 3 bases at J, with 12 bases in the middle. Germline V gene sequence: CDR1 MNHEY, CDR2 SVGEGT. This CDR3 has 14 residues. CDR3 amino acids: CASSRTGNNQPQHF. The CDR3 DNA sequence: TGTGCCAGCAGCAGAACAGGGAACAATCAGCCCCAGCATTTT.

In its sample, this clone was seen a few times. V and J are TRBV7-3 and TRBJ1-1; 10 nucleotides line up with TRBD1. The CDR3 consists of 15 residues. Germline V gene lookup returns CDR1 SGHTA and CDR2 FQGTGA. V shed 5 bases and J 3 bases; nucleotides not matched to a gene: 6. CDR3 sequence (DNA): TGTGCCAGCAGCCACTCGGGACAGGGGTACACTGAAGCTTTCTTT. This sequence encodes CASSHSGQGYTEAFF. Full variable domain (outside the CDR3, taken from reference TRBV7-3 and TRBJ1-1): GAGVSQTPSNKVTEKGKYVELRCDPISGHTALYWYRQSLGQGPEFLIYFQGTGAADDSGLPNDRFFAVRPEGSVSTLKIQRTERGDSAVYLCASSHSGQGYTEAFFGQGTRLTVV.

This clone was picked up a small number of times. The chain links TRBV2 to TRBJ2-7; D call uncertain. V dropped 8 bases and J dropped 1 base, with 15 bases sitting between them. Germline values: CDR1 SNHLY, CDR2 FYNNEI. The CDR3 length is 14 residues. The CDR3 DNA sequence: TGTGCCAGCGGCACCGAATACCCATCCTACGAGCAGTACTTC. As protein: CASGTEYPSYEQYF.

V is TRBV5-4 and J is TRBJ2-1; 7 nucleotides match TRBD1. The CDR3 length is 13 residues. Germline V CDR1 and CDR2: SGHNT, YYREEE (reference sequence). With V trimmed by 3 bases and J by 8 bases, 5 bases remained unmatched. CDR3: CASSWDRRYEQFF. The CDR3 region has the DNA TGTGCCAGCAGCTGGGACAGAAGGTATGAGCAGTTCTTC. The full variable domain, in which reference TRBV5-4 and TRBJ2-1 provide the parts outside the CDR3, is ETGVTQSPTHLIKTRGQQVTLRCSSQSGHNTVSWYQQALGQGPQFIFQYYREEENGRGNFPPRFSGLQFPNYSSELNVNALELDDSALYLCASSWDRRYEQFFGPGTRLTVL.